Here is one T cell receptor beta chain with its context. Trimming removed 4 bases from V and 0 bases from J, with 13 bases in between. The CDR3 has 16 residues. Germline CDR1 is LGHNT and CDR2 is FRNRAP. The data derive from a study of blood T cells in healthy people across ages. Study overall: Per every two T cells, about one barcoded beta molecule was captured by template switching.

Healthy Caucasian individuals from Russia aged 6 to 90 were enrolled as donors. Each donor supplied roughly 10 milliliters of peripheral blood. PCR was performed a second time for roughly 6 to 12 cycles using a sample-barcoded 5' primer and a J-beta primer mix. TCRdb reanalysed the 5' RACE reads using MiXCR and keeps one entry per CDR3 protein. The sample contains around 1,900,000 distinct CDR3 sequences, about 39% of which appear only once. The source is a human donor in good health. The sequencing input was blood. The chain is built from TRBV12-5 and TRBJ1-5; D gene ambiguous. CDR3 DNA: TGTGCTAGTGGTTATTTTGGGGAAGCTAGCAATCAGCCCCAGCATTTT. It translates to CASGYFGEASNQPQHF.